These T cell receptor beta chains were read from a single sample in a study of CD8 T cells in ankylosing spondylitis. TCRdb called the 5' RACE reads again in MiXCR, with one record for every CDR3 protein. This sample has about 700,000 distinct CDR3 sequences, with 19% found just once. Sequenced sample: blood, either unsorted or a sorted T cell fraction (not recorded which). The receptors derive from a male donor with ankylosing spondylitis. CDR3s include the opening cysteine and the closing phenylalanine or tryptophan. The order of the fields is J gene, V gene, clone size, CDR3 length, D gene, CDR3 DNA, CDR3 protein. A D gene is named only where the DNA matches it firmly. Size is stated for part of the rows, as once, few or many counts, or as a class when the clone is expanded.

TRBJ1-1,TRBV6-5,.,15,.,TGTGCCAGCAGTTCTATCGGACAACCGAACACTGAAGCTTTCTTT,CASSSIGQPNTEAFF
TRBJ1-3,TRBV28,.,14,.,TGTGCCAGCAGTTCGGCAGAGTCTGGAAACACCATATATTTT,CASSSAESGNTIYF
TRBJ1-2,TRBV6-5,.,15,.,TGTGCCAGCAGTTACTCGATCGGGAACATTTATGGCTACACCTTC,CASSYSIGNIYGYTF
TRBJ2-2,TRBV12-3/TRBV12-4,many,16,TRBD2,TGTGCCAGCAGTTCCCCGGCGGGAGCCTTAGGGGGGGAGCTGTTTTTT,CASSSPAGALGGELFF
TRBJ2-7,TRBV6-2/TRBV6-3,.,14,TRBD2,TGTGCCAGCAGTCGACTAGCGGGACTGTACGAGCAGTACTTC,CASSRLAGLYEQYF
TRBJ2-1,TRBV12-5,.,15,.,TGTGCTAGTGGGGAAGGGACTCCCACCTACAATGAGCAGTTCTTC,CASGEGTPTYNEQFF
TRBJ1-1,TRBV6-1,few,11,TRBD1,TGTGCCAGCACTACAGGGGCTGAAGCTTTCTTT,CASTTGAEAFF
TRBJ2-7,TRBV18,few,16,TRBD2,TGTGCCAGCTCACCCTCGGGACTAGCGGGAGGATACGAGCAGTACTTC,CASSPSGLAGGYEQYF
TRBJ1-5,TRBV9,few,15,.,TGTGCCAGCAGCGCCCACGATGGTGGCAATCAGCCCCAGCATTTT,CASSAHDGGNQPQHF
TRBJ1-3,TRBV10-3,.,15,TRBD1,TGTGCCATCAGTGAGCGTACCGGGACAGGGAACACCATATATTTT,CAISERTGTGNTIYF
TRBJ2-7,TRBV27,.,14,.,TGTGCCAGCAGTTTAGGGGCAGCGGTGAACGAGCAGTACTTC,CASSLGAAVNEQYF
TRBJ2-2,TRBV9,.,14,.,TGTGCCAGCAGACCGGGTTTGGGCACCGGGGAGCTGTTTTTT,CASRPGLGTGELFF
TRBJ1-5,TRBV18,.,14,TRBD1,TGTGCCAGCTCACGGGGACAGGAGAAGCAGCCCCAGCATTTT,CASSRGQEKQPQHF
TRBJ1-1,TRBV20-1,few,14,.,TGCAGTGCTAGAAGACACGAGGGGATTCCTGAAGCTTTCTTT,CSARRHEGIPEAFF
TRBJ1-1,TRBV20-1,few,11,.,TGCAGTGCTCTACCAGGACAAGTAGCTTTCTTT,CSALPGQVAFF
TRBJ1-6,TRBV3-1,few,16,.,TGTGCCAGCAGCCAAGAGGGGCCACCTCCCGATTCACCCCTCCACTTT,CASSQEGPPPDSPLHF
TRBJ2-3,TRBV9,.,13,.,TGTGCCAGCAGCGAGTTTAGCACAGATACGCAGTATTTT,CASSEFSTDTQYF
TRBJ2-6,TRBV7-9,few,17,TRBD1,TGTGCCAGCAGCTTAGGGACAGGGGACTCTGGGGCCAACGTCCTGACTTTC,CASSLGTGDSGANVLTF
TRBJ2-1,TRBV3-1,.,16,.,TGTGCCAGCAGCAAGGGGCACGGGAGCTCCTACAATGAGCAGTTCTTC,CASSKGHGSSYNEQFF
TRBJ2-2,TRBV7-2,few,16,.,TGTGCCAGCAGCTTAGTAGGGGGAGGAGGCACCGGGGAGCTGTTTTTT,CASSLVGGGGTGELFF
TRBJ2-5,TRBV7-8,few,15,TRBD2,TGTGCCAGCAGTTTATCGGGACTAGTACAAGAGACCCAGTACTTC,CASSLSGLVQETQYF
TRBJ2-6,TRBV5-6,few,18,.,TGTGCCAGCAGCTTGGTAGCAGGGCAACTCGCTGGGGCCAACGTCCTGACTTTC,CASSLVAGQLAGANVLTF
TRBJ2-6,TRBV5-6,few,19,.,TGTGCCAGCAGCTCACAAGTACTAGTCATGATCTCTGGGGCCAACGTCCTGACTTTC,CASSSQVLVMISGANVLTF
TRBJ2-7,TRBV3-1,.,15,.,TGTGCCAGCAGCCCCCCCGTGTCGGGAAACTACGAGCAGTACTTC,CASSPPVSGNYEQYF
TRBJ2-2,TRBV4-1,.,17,TRBD1,TGCGCCAGCAGCCAAGAGAAGGGACAGGGGAACACCGGGGAGCTGTTTTTT,CASSQEKGQGNTGELFF
TRBJ2-5,TRBV6-1,few,16,TRBD2,TGTGCCAGCAGGGGAGGAGCGGGAGGTAACCAAGAGACCCAGTACTTC,CASRGGAGGNQETQYF
TRBJ2-7,TRBV28,.,15,.,TGTGCCAGCAGCCTTGGGACTGCACCTCGCGACGAGCAGTACTTC,CASSLGTAPRDEQYF
TRBJ1-1,TRBV29-1,many,13,.,TGCAGCGTTGGATTGGGAGGGAACACTGAAGCTTTCTTT,CSVGLGGNTEAFF
TRBJ1-5,TRBV9,.,15,.,TGTGCCAGCAGCGTAGATGGAGGGGAAGGGAGGCCCCAGCATTTT,CASSVDGGEGRPQHF
TRBJ2-5,TRBV10-3,many,15,TRBD1,TGTGCCATCAGTGAGTCCTGGACAGGACAAGAGACCCAGTACTTC,CAISESWTGQETQYF
TRBJ2-5,TRBV3-1,.,16,.,TGTGCCAGCAGCCAAGAAGGGAAGGCGGGACAAGAGACCCAGTACTTC,CASSQEGKAGQETQYF
TRBJ2-1,TRBV6-5,few,16,TRBD2,TGTGCCAGCAGTTACTCGGGGACTAGCCCGGGGAATGAGCAGTTCTTC,CASSYSGTSPGNEQFF
TRBJ1-2,TRBV20-1,.,13,.,TGCAGTGCTAGAGAAGGGGATAAGTATGGCTACACCTTC,CSAREGDKYGYTF
TRBJ2-5,TRBV7-8,few,16,.,TGTGCCAGCGGTGTAGATGGATCAGGGGCGCAAGAGACCCAGTACTTC,CASGVDGSGAQETQYF
TRBJ2-1,TRBV6-1,.,13,.,TGTGCCAGCATCGGGGGCTTCTACAATGAGCAGTTCTTC,CASIGGFYNEQFF
TRBJ2-7,TRBV7-9,.,12,.,TGTGCCAGCAGCGACGAGCATTCCGAGCAGTACTTC,CASSDEHSEQYF
TRBJ2-1,TRBV12-3/TRBV12-4,.,20,TRBD1,TGTGCCAGCAGTTTAGCGAGGGGACAGGGGATCCGCGGGAGTTACAATGAGCAGTTCTTC,CASSLARGQGIRGSYNEQFF
TRBJ2-6,TRBV5-6,.,16,.,TGTGCCAGCAGCATCGGGTCCTACTCTGGGGCCAACGTCCTGACTTTC,CASSIGSYSGANVLTF
TRBJ1-1,TRBV7-4,.,15,.,TGTGCCAGCAGCTTAGATTTACAGCCGAACACTGAAGCTTTCTTT,CASSLDLQPNTEAFF